The sequence of this T cell receptor beta chain was determined in a study of response to subunit inactivated influenza vaccine. Overall study results and limits: Each seasonal flu vaccination may recruit only limited new T cells, authors suggested.

Comments on this clonotype: Its target is unknown.

TCRdb reprocessed the RT-PCR reads with MiXCR, giving one entry per CDR3 protein. The sample carries about 190,000 distinct CDR3 sequences, around 14% recorded once. V was cut by 7 bases and J by 4 bases, with 14 bases left in between. The germline CDR1 and CDR2 sequences are SGHRS and YFSETQ. The CDR3 sequence is 14 residues long. This rearrangement joins TRBV5-1 to TRBJ2-2, with D possibly matching TRBD1 (6 bases). This TCR was sampled from a man over 45 who received an inactivated influenza vaccine. The sample in question was CD8+ T cells sorted from PBMCs, obtained around 5 days after vaccination. The CDR3: CASRGRGPTGELFF. Here the CDR3 DNA reads TGCGCCAGCCGGGGCAGGGGCCCCACCGGGGAGCTGTTTTTT.